Below, 25 T cell receptor beta chains from the same sample are listed, as sequenced in a study of blood T cell repertoires in COVID-19. The data were produced by immunoSEQ multiplex PCR, yet TCRdb's version contains in-frame clones alone and is incomplete. This table has under 300,000 clones, 70% to 85% appearing once. Sample: peripheral blood. The receptor source for this set is a woman of 80 years or more with active or convalescent COVID-19.

This chain links TRBV14 with TRBJ2-2; the D is unclear. Germline assignment: CDR1 SGHDN and CDR2 FVKESK. Deletions cut 2 bases from V and 6 bases from J, with 10 bases between. The CDR3 has 14 residues. CDR3 sequence reads: CASSQSFVAGELFF. CDR3 coding DNA: TGTGCCAGCAGCCAAAGCTTTGTCGCCGGGGAGCTGTTTTTT.

A remark on this clone: A junction boundary mismatches the germline segment, possibly from a read error. V is TRBV2 and J is TRBJ1-2, with D hard to call. This CDR3 comprises 14 residues. Germline V gene sequence: CDR1 SNHLY, CDR2 FYNNEI. This CDR3 is CASREGPRLYGYTF. For the CDR3, the DNA is TGTGCCAGCAGAGAAGGACCGAGACTTTATGGCTACACCTTC.

V and J are TRBV28 and TRBJ1-1, with 9 bases aligning to TRBD1. J lost 4 bases, V lost 5 bases, and 11 bases had no gene match. The CDR3 sequence is 16 residues long. CDR1 and CDR2 from the germline V gene are MDHEN and SYDVKM. The CDR3 reads CASSNLWTGETTEAFF. In DNA, the CDR3 is TGTGCCAGCAGTAACCTATGGACAGGGGAAACCACTGAAGCTTTCTTT.

The V and J genes are TRBV5-8 and TRBJ2-5; TRBD2 aligns across 7 bases. The junction had 4 bases not matched to a gene; V was cut back by 1 base and J by 4 bases. Germline V gene lookup returns CDR1 SGHTS and CDR2 YDEGEE. The CDR3 runs 14 residues. The DNA of the CDR3 is TGTGCCAGCAGCTTGCCAGGGAGGGGAGAGACCCAGTACTTC. This encodes CASSLPGRGETQYF.

The V call is TRBV5-5, the J call TRBJ1-1; TRBD1 might be the D (6 bases). The V gene's germline CDR1 is SGHKS and CDR2 YYEKEE (reference sequence). The V gene lost 2 bases and the J gene lost 1 base, with 9 bases spanning the gap. The CDR3 loop spans 14 amino acids. Here the CDR3 reads CASSFGQPNTEAFF. CDR3 coding DNA: TGTGCCAGCAGCTTCGGACAGCCGAACACTGAAGCTTTCTTT.

The table lists this clone with a few counts. J is TRBJ1-6 and V is TRBV7-2; D may be TRBD1 (6 bases). CDR3 length equals 14 residues. Germline V lookup: CDR1 SGHTA, CDR2 FQGNSA. The V end was cut by 4 bases, the J end by 5 bases, with 9 bases between. The CDR3 loop reads CASSSTGNNSPLHF. CDR3 DNA: TGTGCCAGCAGCTCAACAGGGAATAATTCACCCCTCCACTTT.

This chain joins TRBV3-1 (or the pseudogene TRBV3-2) and TRBJ2-1, with 8 bases that match TRBD2. Germline CDR1 is LGHDT and CDR2 is YNNKEL (reference sequence). This CDR3 is built from 14 residues. Unmatched junction bases numbered 5, after V lost 1 base and J lost 9 bases. The CDR3 nucleotides are TGTGCCAGCAGCCAAGCAAGCGGGAGCGCTGAGCAGTTCTTC. This gives the protein CASSQASGSAEQFF.

This sequence joins TRBV6-5 and TRBJ1-2; the D gene is possibly TRBD1 (5 bases). The V end was cut by 11 bases, the J end by 8 bases, with 21 bases between. Looked up from germline, CDR1 is MNHEY and CDR2 is SVGAGI. The CDR3 is 13 residues long. This chain's CDR3 is CALLSSGRQGYTF. Written as DNA, the CDR3 is TGTGCCTTACTATCATCGGGCAGACAGGGCTACACCTTC.

A single count supports this clone. The rearrangement uses TRBV5-1 and TRBJ1-4, with D tentatively TRBD1 (6 bases). From germline, CDR1 is SGHRS and CDR2 YFSETQ. Trimming stripped 0 bases from V and 4 bases from J, with 7 bases between. CDR3 size: 14 residues. This CDR3 reads CASSLGGGNEKLFF. CDR3 coding DNA: TGCGCCAGCAGCTTGGGAGGGGGTAATGAAAAACTGTTTTTT.

This clone occurred many times. The V gene is TRBV6-6, the J gene TRBJ1-6; D may be TRBD1 (5 bases). The CDR3 sequence is 13 residues long. V lost 5 bases, J lost 10 bases, and 12 bases lay in between. The germline V gene has CDR1 MNHNY and CDR2 SVGAGI (reference sequence). CDR3 bases: TGTGCCAGCAGTCCCACAGGAATCTCACCCCTCCACTTT. Translated, it gives CASSPTGISPLHF.

The chain joins TRBV10-2 to TRBJ2-2; D may be TRBD1 (5 bases). The CDR3 has 13 amino acids. Germline loops: CDR1 WSHSY, CDR2 SAAADI. Trimming stripped 6 bases from V and 7 bases from J, with 12 bases between. For the CDR3, the DNA is TGCGCCAGCAGGGGGCAAGCAATCGGGGAGCTGTTTTTT. Residues: CASRGQAIGELFF.

The CDR3 DNA follows: TGTGCCAGCAGCCGTGGACAGGGAGGGACTGAAGCTTTCTTT. It translates to CASSRGQGGTEAFF. V is TRBV5-4 and J is TRBJ1-1, with 8 bases that match TRBD1. The CDR3 consists of 14 residues. CDR1 SGHNT and CDR2 YYREEE come from the germline V gene (reference sequence). Unmatched junction bases numbered 7, after V lost 4 bases and J lost 5 bases.

This chain links TRBV3-1 (or the pseudogene TRBV3-2) with TRBJ2-7, with D possibly matching TRBD1 (5 bases). CDR1 is LGHDT and CDR2 is YNNKEL in the germline V gene (reference sequence). The V and J ends lost 2 bases and 2 bases respectively, with 10 bases between them. This CDR3 has 14 residues. CDR3 amino acids: CASSQQGGPYEQYF. The CDR3 DNA reads TGTGCCAGCAGCCAACAGGGTGGGCCCTACGAGCAGTACTTC.

The chain recombines TRBV6-5 with TRBJ1-5; D is uncertain. Germline V gene lookup returns CDR1 MNHEY and CDR2 SVGAGI. The CDR3 has 14 amino acids. V was shortened by 7 bases and J by 4 bases, with 14 bases between the two germline ends. The CDR3 spells CASIDAGYNQPQHF. As DNA, the CDR3 is TGTGCCAGCATCGATGCGGGGTATAATCAGCCCCAGCATTTT.

The V call is TRBV6-5, the J call TRBJ2-7, with D hard to call. Germline lookup yields CDR1 MNHEY and CDR2 SVGAGI. Trimming took 6 bases from V and 5 from J, leaving 11 bases between them. The CDR3 has 12 residues. The CDR3 DNA follows: TGTGCCAGCAGGGCCGTCGCCGACGAGCAGTACTTC. It codes for CASRAVADEQYF.

The CDR3 nucleotides read TGCAGTGCTAGTCAACCCGGGACTAGCGGGGGGACGATCCCCTACGAGCAGTACTTC. It codes for CSASQPGTSGGTIPYEQYF. The chain couples TRBV20-1 to TRBJ2-7; 15 nucleotides agree with TRBD2. CDR3 length equals 19 residues. J was trimmed by 2 bases and V by 3 bases; bases with no gene match: 14. Germline loops: CDR1 DFQATT, CDR2 SNEGSKA (reference sequence).

Turning to this clone: The same CDR3 is also encoded by other DNA sequences in this sample. The chain carries TRBV5-1 and TRBJ2-2, with 7 bases lining up with TRBD1. With V trimmed by 0 bases and J by 3 bases, 2 bases remained unmatched. CDR1 and CDR2 from the germline V gene are SGHRS and YFSETQ. CDR3 length equals 15 residues. For the CDR3, the DNA is TGCGCCAGCAGCTTGGGACAGGGAGACACCGGGGAGCTGTTTTTT. Translation: CASSLGQGDTGELFF.

The chain joins TRBV5-1 to TRBJ2-5, with D tentatively TRBD1 (6 bases). The CDR3 is 15 residues long. Germline-derived CDR1 and CDR2 are SGHRS and YFSETQ. V was trimmed by 2 bases and J by 5 bases, leaving 16 bases between them. The CDR3 DNA reads as TGCGCCAGCAGCTTATCCGGACAGCTCAGCGAGACCCAGTACTTC. Protein product: CASSLSGQLSETQYF.

The rearrangement joins TRBV10-3 to TRBJ1-1; D is possibly TRBD1 (5 bases). The CDR3 contains 14 residues. CDR1 and CDR2 (germline): ENHRY, SYGVKD. V was clipped by 5 bases and J by 3 bases, with 13 bases between them. DNA of the CDR3: TGTGCCATCAGTAACCAGGGCGTTTACACTGAAGCTTTCTTT. Its protein is CAISNQGVYTEAFF.

The chain uses TRBV5-6 and TRBJ2-1, with 9 bases matching TRBD2. Trimming at V came to 4 bases and at J to 2 bases, leaving 13 bases not matched to a gene. Germline CDR1 is SGHDT and CDR2 is YYEEEE. The CDR3 has 18 amino acids. This chain's CDR3 is CASSPNGRGRATYNEQFF. The CDR3 nucleotides read TGTGCCAGCAGCCCAAACGGGCGCGGGAGGGCCACCTACAATGAGCAGTTCTTC.

The rearrangement uses TRBV5-1 and TRBJ2-5; D possibly corresponds to TRBD1 (6 bases). The germline V gene has CDR1 SGHRS and CDR2 YFSETQ. This CDR3 region has 14 residues. Trimming took off 5 bases at V and 10 bases at J, with 21 bases between the two ends. The CDR3, as DNA: TGCGCCAGCAGGGCACGGACAGCCAAGAGCGACCAGTACTTC. Residues: CASRARTAKSDQYF.

The sample holds one count of this clone. The rearrangement joins TRBV9 to TRBJ2-7, with 12 nucleotides matching TRBD2. The CDR3 covers 15 residues. The trim removed 0 bases at V and 6 bases at J, leaving 4 bases unmatched. CDR1 and CDR2 (germline): SGDLS, YYNGEE. In DNA, the CDR3 is TGTGCCAGCAGCGTAGGGGCTAGCGGGGGGGCCGAGCAGTACTTC. Translating gives CASSVGASGGAEQYF. The variable domain in full, completed from reference TRBV9 and TRBJ2-7, reads DSGVTQTPKHLITATGQRVTLRCSPRSGDLSVYWYQQSLDQGLQFLIQYYNGEERAKGNILERFSAQQFPDLHSELNLSSLELGDSALYFCASSVGASGGAEQYFGPGTRLTVT.

CDR3 bases: TGTGCCAGCAGTAGAACCCCCCGGGGCGGGGGTGCCTACAATGAGCAGTTCTTC. It codes for CASSRTPRGGGAYNEQFF. The V and J genes are TRBV27 and TRBJ2-1, with 7 bases lining up with TRBD2. V dropped 5 bases and J dropped 2; count of bases not matched to a gene: 15. The CDR3 has 18 residues. Looked up from germline, CDR1 is MNHEY and CDR2 is SMNVEV (reference sequence).

This chain connects TRBV6-5 to TRBJ1-1; tentative D call: TRBD1 (6 bases). Trimming cost V 7 bases and J 2 bases, with 17 bases left between them. Germline V gene lookup returns CDR1 MNHEY and CDR2 SVGAGI. The CDR3 is 15 residues long. In DNA form, the CDR3 reads TGTGCCAGCACCAAACGCAACAGGGATAACACTGAAGCTTTCTTT. Amino acid sequence: CASTKRNRDNTEAFF.

The rearrangement joins TRBV10-1 to TRBJ2-7; a weak D match, TRBD2 (5 bases). The germline V gene encodes CDR1 WNHNN and CDR2 SYGVQD (reference sequence). Trimming cost V 8 bases and J 3 bases, with 11 bases left between them. The CDR3 loop spans 12 amino acids. CDR3 residues: CASGDGGYEQYF. DNA for the CDR3: TGCGCCAGCGGCGACGGAGGCTACGAGCAGTACTTC.